This T cell receptor beta chain derives from a study of blood T cell repertoires in COVID-19. As for the study in general: Donors in the United States, Italy and Spain gave samples during acute or convalescent COVID-19. Sources were T cells, B-cell-depleted T cells, or PBMCs; the material itself was cDNA or gDNA.

Original methodology: Scientists estimated how many nucleated cells there were by amplifying reference gene primers. Sequencing was performed with immunoSEQ multiplex PCR; in TCRdb, only in-frame clones are kept and a portion is missing. V, J and clone size derive from that table, while D and trimming were established from the DNA sequence. The sample includes just over 15,000 clones, 65% to 85% of them seen just once. Trimming removed 4 bases at V and 4 bases at J, with 10 bases between. This CDR3 has 13 amino acids. Germline CDR1 reads SEHNR; CDR2 reads FQNEAQ (reference sequence). The chain combines TRBV7-9 with TRBJ1-2, with D tentatively TRBD1 (5 bases). The sample comprised peripheral blood. This clonotype originated in a human donor in a cohort sampled during active COVID-19. CDR3 loop: CASSSWGSYGYTF. CDR3 nucleotide sequence: TGTGCCAGCAGCTCCTGGGGCTCCTATGGCTACACCTTC.